There are many counts of the clone carrying this TCR beta chain. Amplified regions were TCR beta CDR3 sequences from RNA transcripts. Initially, a first-round RT-PCR of the TCR CDR3 employed the HTBI primer set. Each CDR3 protein is one row after TCRdb ran MiXCR on the multiplex PCR reads. Of 640,000 or so distinct CDR3 sequences detected, about 14% appear once; the ten largest clones hold more than 6%. The data originate from a study of T cells in Graves' hyperthyroidism and ophthalmopathy. Overall study context: Specimen type is peripheral blood, collected at initial diagnosis prior to any treatment.

Uncontrolled infection, other autoimmune disease, pregnancy or lactation excluded patients. Used for diagnoses were clinical symptoms, serum thyroxine and TRAb, thyroid ultrasound and orbital computed tomography. Using approximately 10 ml of fresh peripheral blood, PBMCs were prepared. This CDR3 spans 16 amino acids. The trim removed 8 bases at V and 0 bases at J, leaving 9 bases unmatched. Germline assignment: CDR1 LNHDA and CDR2 SQIVND (reference sequence). The sequenced sample consisted of blood. This chain uses TRBV19 with TRBJ2-7, with 11 bases matching TRBD2. This TCR was sampled from a young woman with Graves' ophthalmopathy. This CDR3 is CASRRGGLADSYEQYF. The CDR3 nucleotides are TGTGCCAGTCGAAGGGGGGGACTAGCGGACTCCTACGAGCAGTACTTC. The full variable domain, rest sourced from reference TRBV19 and TRBJ2-7, is DGGITQSPKYLFRKEGQNVTLSCEQNLNHDAMYWYRQDPGQGLRLIYYSQIVNDFQKGDIAEGYSVSREKKESFPLTVTSAQKNPTAFYLCASRRGGLADSYEQYFGPGTRLTVT.